The clone carrying this T cell receptor (beta chain) has only a few counts. Antigen unknown. This sample stems from a study of beta chain features in type 1 diabetes. The sequenced template was cDNA made from the entire isolated RNA. Measured with immunoSEQ multiplex PCR; TCRdb has only the in-frame clones, and not every one. The table records 95,000 to 150,000 clones, roughly 15% of them present only once. The trim removed 4 bases at V and 8 bases at J, leaving 13 bases unmatched. The CDR3 sequence is 16 residues long. Per the germline V gene, CDR1 is LNHDA and CDR2 is SQIVND (reference sequence). Broader study findings: TCRB CDR3 length was moderately but significantly reduced in all four CD4+ subsets of Type 1 diabetes patients. The cDNA sequencing approach could over-represent high-TCR-expressing cells. Compared with healthy donors, patients appeared to share more similar naive, central memory and regulatory TCRB repertoires.

This chain joins TRBV19 and TRBJ2-4, with 8 bases matching TRBD1. This clonotype originated in a man aged 25 to 40 with type 1 diabetes. Sequencing was done on a sample of central memory CD4+ T cells from blood. The CDR3 region is CASSTRQGRFLDIQYF. For the CDR3, the DNA is TGTGCCAGTAGTACCAGACAGGGGAGATTTTTGGACATTCAGTACTTC.